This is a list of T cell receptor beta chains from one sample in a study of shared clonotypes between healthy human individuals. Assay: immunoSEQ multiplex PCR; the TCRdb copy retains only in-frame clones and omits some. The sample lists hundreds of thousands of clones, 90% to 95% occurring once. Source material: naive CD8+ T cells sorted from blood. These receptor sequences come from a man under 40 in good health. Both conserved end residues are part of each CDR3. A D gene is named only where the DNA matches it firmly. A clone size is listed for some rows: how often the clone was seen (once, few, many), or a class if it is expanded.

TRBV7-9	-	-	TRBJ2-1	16	TGTGCCAGCAGCTTAGGGCGAGGGCAACCCTACAATGAGCAGTTCTTC	CASSLGRGQPYNEQFF
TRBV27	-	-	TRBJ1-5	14	TGTGCCAGCAGTTTAATCGGCCCGGGTCAGCCCCAGCATTTT	CASSLIGPGQPQHF
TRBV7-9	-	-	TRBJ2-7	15	TGTGCCAGCAGCTTAGAAGGGACTCCAACCTACGAGCAGTACTTC	CASSLEGTPTYEQYF
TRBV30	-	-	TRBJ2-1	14	TGTGCCTGGAGCGGACTTACACCCTACAATGAGCAGTTCTTC	CAWSGLTPYNEQFF
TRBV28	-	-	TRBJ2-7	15	TGTGCCAGCAGCCCCCCGCGCGTCACACCCTACGAGCAGTACTTC	CASSPPRVTPYEQYF
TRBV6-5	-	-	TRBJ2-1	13	TGTGCCAGCAGTTACTCGAATAGGGATGAGCAGTTCTTC	CASSYSNRDEQFF
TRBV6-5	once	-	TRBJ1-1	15	TGTGCCAGCAGTCAGGGGATTCGGGTAGACACTGAAGCTTTCTTT	CASSQGIRVDTEAFF
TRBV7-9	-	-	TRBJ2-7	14	TGTGCCAGCAGCCCCGTCCCTTCGGGGACCGAGCAGTACTTC	CASSPVPSGTEQYF
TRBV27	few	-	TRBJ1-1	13	TGTGCCAGCAGTTTAGGGGGTAACACTGAAGCTTTCTTT	CASSLGGNTEAFF
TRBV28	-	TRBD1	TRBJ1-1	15	TGTGCCAGCAGAGCCGGGACAGGGGGCCTAACTGAAGCTTTCTTT	CASRAGTGGLTEAFF
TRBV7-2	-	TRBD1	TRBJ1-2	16	TGTGCCAGCAGCCCTCTTAGGGACAGGGTTAGCTATGGCTACACCTTC	CASSPLRDRVSYGYTF
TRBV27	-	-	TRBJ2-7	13	TGTGCCAGCAGTTTAACGGGGAACTACGAGCAGTACTTC	CASSLTGNYEQYF
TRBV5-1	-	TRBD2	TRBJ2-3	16	TGCGCCAGCAGCCCGGGACTAGCGGGATTTGCAGATACGCAGTATTTT	CASSPGLAGFADTQYF
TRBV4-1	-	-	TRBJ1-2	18	TGCGCCAGCAGCCAAGTGGAGAGGGGGGAGTCGGTTCGGTATGGCTACACCTTC	CASSQVERGESVRYGYTF
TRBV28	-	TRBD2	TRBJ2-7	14	TGTGCCAGCAGGGGTGGACTAGTCGGCTACGAGCAGTACTTC	CASRGGLVGYEQYF
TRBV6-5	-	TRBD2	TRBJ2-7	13	TGTGCCAGCAGCCCCAGCGGGACCTACGAGCAGTACTTC	CASSPSGTYEQYF
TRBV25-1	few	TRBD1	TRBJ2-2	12	TGTGCCACCGCAGGGGGCCCCGGGGAGCTGTTTTTT	CATAGGPGELFF
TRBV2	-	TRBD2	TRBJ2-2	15	TGTGCCAGCAGTGAATTAGCGGGAACTTCCGGGGAGCTGTTTTTT	CASSELAGTSGELFF
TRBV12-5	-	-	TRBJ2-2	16	TGTGCTAGTGGTACACGGTCTAGCGAGAACACCGGGGAGCTGTTTTTT	CASGTRSSENTGELFF